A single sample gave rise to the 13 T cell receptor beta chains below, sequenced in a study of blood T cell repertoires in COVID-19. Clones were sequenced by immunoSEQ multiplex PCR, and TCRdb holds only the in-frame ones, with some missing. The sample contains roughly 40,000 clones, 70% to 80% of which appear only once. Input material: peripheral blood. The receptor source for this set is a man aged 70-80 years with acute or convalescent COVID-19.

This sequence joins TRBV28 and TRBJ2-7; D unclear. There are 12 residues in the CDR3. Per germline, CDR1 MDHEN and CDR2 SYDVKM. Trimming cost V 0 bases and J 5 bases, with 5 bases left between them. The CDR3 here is CASSLWADEQYF. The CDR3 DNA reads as TGTGCCAGCAGTTTATGGGCAGACGAGCAGTACTTC.

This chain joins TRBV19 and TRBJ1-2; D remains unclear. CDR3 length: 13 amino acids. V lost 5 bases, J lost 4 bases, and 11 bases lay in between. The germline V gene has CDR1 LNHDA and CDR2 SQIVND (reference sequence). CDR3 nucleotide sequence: TGTGCCAGTAGTGCCGAGGTCGCCTATGGCTACACCTTC. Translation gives CASSAEVAYGYTF.

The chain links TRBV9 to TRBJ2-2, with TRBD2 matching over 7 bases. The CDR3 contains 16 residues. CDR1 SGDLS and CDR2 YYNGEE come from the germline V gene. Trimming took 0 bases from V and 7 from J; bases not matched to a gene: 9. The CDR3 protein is CASSVVMAGAHGELFF. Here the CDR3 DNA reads TGTGCCAGCAGCGTAGTGATGGCGGGAGCCCACGGGGAGCTGTTTTTT.

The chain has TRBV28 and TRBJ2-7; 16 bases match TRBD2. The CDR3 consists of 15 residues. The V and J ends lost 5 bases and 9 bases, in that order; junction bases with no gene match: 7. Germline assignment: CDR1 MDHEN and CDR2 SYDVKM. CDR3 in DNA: TGTGCCAGCAGTGGGACTAGCGGGAGGGGGTCGGGGCAGTACTTC. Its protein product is CASSGTSGRGSGQYF.

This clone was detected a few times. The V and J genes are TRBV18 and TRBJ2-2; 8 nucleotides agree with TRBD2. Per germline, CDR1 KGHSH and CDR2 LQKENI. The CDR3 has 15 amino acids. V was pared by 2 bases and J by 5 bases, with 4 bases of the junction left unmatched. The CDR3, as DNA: TGTGCCAGCTCACCAAGGGCTAGCGGGACCGGGGAGCTGTTTTTT. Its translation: CASSPRASGTGELFF. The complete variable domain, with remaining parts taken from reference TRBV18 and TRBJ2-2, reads NAGVMQNPRHLVRRRGQEARLRCSPMKGHSHVYWYRQLPEEGLKFMVYLQKENIIDESGMPKERFSAEFPKEGPSILRIQQVVRGDSAAYFCASSPRASGTGELFFGEGSRLTVL.

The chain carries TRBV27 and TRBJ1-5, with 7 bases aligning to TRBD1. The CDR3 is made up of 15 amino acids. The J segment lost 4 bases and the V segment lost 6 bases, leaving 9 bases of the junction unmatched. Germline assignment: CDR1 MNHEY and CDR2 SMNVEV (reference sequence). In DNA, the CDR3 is TGTGCCAGCAGACCCGACAGGGCCCAGAATCAGCCCCAGCATTTT. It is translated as CASRPDRAQNQPQHF.

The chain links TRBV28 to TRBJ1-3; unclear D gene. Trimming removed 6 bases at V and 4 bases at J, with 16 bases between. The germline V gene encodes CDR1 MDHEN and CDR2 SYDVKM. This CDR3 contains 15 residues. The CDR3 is CASSLQRRSGNTIYF. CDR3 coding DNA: TGTGCCAGCAGCCTGCAACGGAGGTCCGGAAACACCATATATTTT.

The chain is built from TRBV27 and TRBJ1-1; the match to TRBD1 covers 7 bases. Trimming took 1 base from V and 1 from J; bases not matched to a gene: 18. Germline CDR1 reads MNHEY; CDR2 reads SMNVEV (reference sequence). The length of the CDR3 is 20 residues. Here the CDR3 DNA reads TGTGCCAGCAGTTTATATCCCGGGCGCCAGGGGGGCTATGGGAACACTGAAGCTTTCTTT. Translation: CASSLYPGRQGGYGNTEAFF.

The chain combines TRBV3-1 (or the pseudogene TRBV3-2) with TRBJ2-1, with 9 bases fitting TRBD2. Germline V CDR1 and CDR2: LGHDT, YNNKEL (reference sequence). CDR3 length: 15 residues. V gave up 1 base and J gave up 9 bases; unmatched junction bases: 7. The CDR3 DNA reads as TGTGCCAGCAGCCAAGTGGCGGGAGGGTTAATTGAGCAGTTCTTC. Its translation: CASSQVAGGLIEQFF.

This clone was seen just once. As DNA, the CDR3 is TGCAGCGTTGAAGATCGGCGACAGGGGCCAGATACGCAGTATTTT. Its translation is CSVEDRRQGPDTQYF. The J gene is TRBJ2-3, the V gene TRBV29-1; 8 bases agree with TRBD1. The CDR3 is made up of 15 amino acids. Trimming removed 0 bases from V and 4 bases from J; junction bases left unmatched: 6. The germline V gene has CDR1 SQVTM and CDR2 ANQGSEA.

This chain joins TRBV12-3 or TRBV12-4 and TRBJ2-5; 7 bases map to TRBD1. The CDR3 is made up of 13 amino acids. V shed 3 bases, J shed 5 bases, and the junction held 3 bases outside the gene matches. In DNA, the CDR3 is TGTGCCAGCAGTTTCAGGGGGACGGAGACCCAGTACTTC. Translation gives CASSFRGTETQYF.

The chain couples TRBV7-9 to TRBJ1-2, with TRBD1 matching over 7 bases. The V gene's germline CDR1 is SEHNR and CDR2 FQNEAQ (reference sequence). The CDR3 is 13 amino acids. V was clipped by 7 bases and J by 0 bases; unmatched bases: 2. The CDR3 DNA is TGTGCCAGCACCGGGACAGCTAACTATGGCTACACCTTC. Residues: CASTGTANYGYTF.

The DNA for the CDR3 is TGTGCCAGCAGCCCCACTGGAACAGGGACTGGAAACACCATATATTTT. Amino acids: CASSPTGTGTGNTIYF. The rearrangement uses TRBV3-1 (or the pseudogene TRBV3-2) and TRBJ1-3; a possible D gene is TRBD1 (6 bases). Germline assignment: CDR1 LGHDT and CDR2 YNNKEL (reference sequence). The CDR3 is made up of 16 amino acids. Deletions cut 4 bases from V and 2 bases from J, with 15 bases between.